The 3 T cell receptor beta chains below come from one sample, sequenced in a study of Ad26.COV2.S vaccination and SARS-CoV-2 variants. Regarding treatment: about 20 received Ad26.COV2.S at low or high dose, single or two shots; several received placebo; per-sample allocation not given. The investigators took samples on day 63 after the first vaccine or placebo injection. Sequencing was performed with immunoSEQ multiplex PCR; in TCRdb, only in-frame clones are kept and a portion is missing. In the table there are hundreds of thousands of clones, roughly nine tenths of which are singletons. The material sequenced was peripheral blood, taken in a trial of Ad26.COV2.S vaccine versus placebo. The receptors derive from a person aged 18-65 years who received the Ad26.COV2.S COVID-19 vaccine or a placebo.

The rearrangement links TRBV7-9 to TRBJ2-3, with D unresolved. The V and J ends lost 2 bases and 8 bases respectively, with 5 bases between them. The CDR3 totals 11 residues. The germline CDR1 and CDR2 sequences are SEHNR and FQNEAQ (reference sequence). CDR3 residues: CASSLRVTQYF. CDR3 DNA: TGTGCCAGCAGCTTAAGAGTTACGCAGTATTTT.

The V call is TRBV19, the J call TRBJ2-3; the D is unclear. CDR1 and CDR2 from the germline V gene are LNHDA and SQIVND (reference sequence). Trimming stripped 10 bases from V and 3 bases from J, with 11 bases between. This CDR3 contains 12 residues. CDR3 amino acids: CATSASTDTQYF. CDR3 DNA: TGTGCCACAAGCGCGAGTACAGATACGCAGTATTTT.

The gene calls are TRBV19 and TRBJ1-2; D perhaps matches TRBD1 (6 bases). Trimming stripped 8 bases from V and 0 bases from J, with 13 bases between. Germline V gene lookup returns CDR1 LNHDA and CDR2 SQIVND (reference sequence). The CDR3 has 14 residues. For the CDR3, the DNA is TGTGCCAGTGAGAGGGGGGGACCTAACTATGGCTACACCTTC. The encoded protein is CASERGGPNYGYTF.